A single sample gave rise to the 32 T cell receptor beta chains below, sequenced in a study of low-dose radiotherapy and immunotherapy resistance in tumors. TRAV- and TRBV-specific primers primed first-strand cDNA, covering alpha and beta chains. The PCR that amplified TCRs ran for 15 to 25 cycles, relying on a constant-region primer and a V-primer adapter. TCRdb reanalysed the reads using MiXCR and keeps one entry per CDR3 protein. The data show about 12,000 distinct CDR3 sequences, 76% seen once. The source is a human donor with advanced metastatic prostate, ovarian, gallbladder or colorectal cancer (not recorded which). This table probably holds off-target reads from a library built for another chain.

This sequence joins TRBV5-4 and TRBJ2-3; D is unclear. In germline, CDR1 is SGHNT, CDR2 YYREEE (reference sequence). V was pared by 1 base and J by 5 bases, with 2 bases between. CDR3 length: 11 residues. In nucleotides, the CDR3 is TGTGCCAGCAGCTTGATAGATACGCAGTATTTT. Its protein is CASSLIDTQYF. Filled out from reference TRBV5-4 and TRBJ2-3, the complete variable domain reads ETGVTQSPTHLIKTRGQQVTLRCSSQSGHNTVSWYQQALGQGPQFIFQYYREEENGRGNFPPRFSGLQFPNYSSELNVNALELDDSALYLCASSLIDTQYFGPGTRLTVL.

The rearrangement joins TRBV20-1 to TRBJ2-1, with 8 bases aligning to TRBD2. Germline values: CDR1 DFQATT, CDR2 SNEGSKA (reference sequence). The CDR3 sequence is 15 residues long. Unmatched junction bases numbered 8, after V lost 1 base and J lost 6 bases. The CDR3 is CSARVAREATNEQFF. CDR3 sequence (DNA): TGCAGTGCTAGAGTTGCGCGGGAGGCCACCAATGAGCAGTTCTTC.

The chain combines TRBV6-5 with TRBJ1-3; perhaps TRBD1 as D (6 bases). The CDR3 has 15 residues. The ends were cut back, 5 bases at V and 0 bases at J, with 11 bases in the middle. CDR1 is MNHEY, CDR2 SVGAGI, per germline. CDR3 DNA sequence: TGTGCCAGCAGTCCTGGACAGCTCTCTGGAAACACCATATATTTT. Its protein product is CASSPGQLSGNTIYF.

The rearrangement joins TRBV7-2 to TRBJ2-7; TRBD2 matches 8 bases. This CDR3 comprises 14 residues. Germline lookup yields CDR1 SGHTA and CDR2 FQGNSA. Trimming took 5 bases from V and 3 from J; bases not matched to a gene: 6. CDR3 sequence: CASSREREIYEQYF. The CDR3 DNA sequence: TGTGCCAGCAGCAGAGAGCGGGAGATCTACGAGCAGTACTTC.

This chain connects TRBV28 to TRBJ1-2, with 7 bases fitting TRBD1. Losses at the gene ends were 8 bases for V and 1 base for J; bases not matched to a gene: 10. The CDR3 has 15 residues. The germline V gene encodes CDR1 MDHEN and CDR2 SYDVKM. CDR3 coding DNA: TGTGCCAGCCTAGCTTACAGGGGCGGTAACTATGGCTACACCTTC. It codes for CASLAYRGGNYGYTF.

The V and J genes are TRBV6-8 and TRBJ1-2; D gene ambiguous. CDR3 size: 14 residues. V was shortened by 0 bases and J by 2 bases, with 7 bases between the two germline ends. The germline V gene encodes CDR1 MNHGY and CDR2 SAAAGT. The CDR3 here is CASSYSRNNYGYTF. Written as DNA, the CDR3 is TGTGCCAGCAGTTACTCGCGGAACAACTATGGCTACACCTTC.

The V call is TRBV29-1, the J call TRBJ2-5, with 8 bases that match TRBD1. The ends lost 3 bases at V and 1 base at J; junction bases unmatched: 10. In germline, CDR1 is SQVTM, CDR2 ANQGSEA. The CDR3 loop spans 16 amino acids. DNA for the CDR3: TGCAGCGTTGAGCCGAGACAGGGGAGTCCCCAAGAGACCCAGTACTTC. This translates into CSVEPRQGSPQETQYF.

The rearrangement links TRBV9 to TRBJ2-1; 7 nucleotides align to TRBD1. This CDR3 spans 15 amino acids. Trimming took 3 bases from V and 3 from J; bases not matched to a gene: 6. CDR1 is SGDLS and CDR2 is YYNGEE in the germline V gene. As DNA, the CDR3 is TGTGCCAGCAGCGAAACAGGGGCTCTCTACAATGAGCAGTTCTTC. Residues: CASSETGALYNEQFF.

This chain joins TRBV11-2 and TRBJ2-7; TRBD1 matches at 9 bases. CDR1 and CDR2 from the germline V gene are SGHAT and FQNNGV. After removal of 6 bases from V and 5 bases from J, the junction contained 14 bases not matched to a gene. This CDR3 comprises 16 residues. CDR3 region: CASSFTGTGKFHEQYF. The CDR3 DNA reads TGTGCCAGCAGTTTTACCGGGACAGGGAAATTTCACGAGCAGTACTTC. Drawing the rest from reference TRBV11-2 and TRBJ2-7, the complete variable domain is EAGVAQSPRYKIIEKRQSVAFWCNPISGHATLYWYQQILGQGPKLLIQFQNNGVVDDSQLPKDRFSAERLKGVDSTLKIQPAKLEDSAVYLCASSFTGTGKFHEQYFGPGTRLTVT.

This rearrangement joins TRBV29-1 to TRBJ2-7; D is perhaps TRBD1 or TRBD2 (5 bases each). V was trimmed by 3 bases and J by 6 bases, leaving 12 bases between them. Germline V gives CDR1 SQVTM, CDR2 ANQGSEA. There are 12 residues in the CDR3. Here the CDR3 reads CSVDGSGREQYF. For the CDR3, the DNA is TGCAGCGTTGATGGGTCGGGGCGCGAGCAGTACTTC.

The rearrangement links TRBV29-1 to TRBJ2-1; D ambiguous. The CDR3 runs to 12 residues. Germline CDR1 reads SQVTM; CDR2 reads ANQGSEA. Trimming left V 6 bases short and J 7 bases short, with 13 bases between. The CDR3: CSVPDSMNEQFF. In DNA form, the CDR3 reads TGCAGCGTCCCCGATAGCATGAATGAGCAGTTCTTC.

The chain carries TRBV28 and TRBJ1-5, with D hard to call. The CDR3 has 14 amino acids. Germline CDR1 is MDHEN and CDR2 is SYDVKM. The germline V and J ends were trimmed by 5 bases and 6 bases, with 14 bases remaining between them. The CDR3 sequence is CASSPALGRQPQHF. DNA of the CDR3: TGTGCCAGCAGTCCTGCCCTCGGACGTCAGCCCCAGCATTTT.

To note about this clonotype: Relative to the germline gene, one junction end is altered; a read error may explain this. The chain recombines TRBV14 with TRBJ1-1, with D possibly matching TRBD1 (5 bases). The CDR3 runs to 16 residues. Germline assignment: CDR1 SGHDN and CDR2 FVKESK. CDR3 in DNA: TGTGCCAGCAGCCAAGGAGACGGGGGGTTGAACACTGATGCTTTCTTT. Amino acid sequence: CASSQGDGGLNTDAFF.

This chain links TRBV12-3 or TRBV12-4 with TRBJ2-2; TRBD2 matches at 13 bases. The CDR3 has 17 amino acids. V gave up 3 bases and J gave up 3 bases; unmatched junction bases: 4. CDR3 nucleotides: TGTGCCAGCAGTTTTTCCGGACTAGCGGGGGACACCGGGGAGCTGTTTTTT. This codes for CASSFSGLAGDTGELFF.

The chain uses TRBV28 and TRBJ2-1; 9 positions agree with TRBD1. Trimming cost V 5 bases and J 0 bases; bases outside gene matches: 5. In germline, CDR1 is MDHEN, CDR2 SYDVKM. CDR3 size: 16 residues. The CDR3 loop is CASSPAGQGSYNEQFF. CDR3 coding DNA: TGTGCCAGCAGTCCGGCGGGACAGGGCTCCTACAATGAGCAGTTCTTC.

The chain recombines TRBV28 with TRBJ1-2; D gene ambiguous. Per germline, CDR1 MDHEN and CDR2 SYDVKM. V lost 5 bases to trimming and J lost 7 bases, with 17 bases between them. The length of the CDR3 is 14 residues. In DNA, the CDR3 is TGTGCCAGCAGTCCCCCCGCCCGAGGTAGTGGCTACACCTTC. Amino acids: CASSPPARGSGYTF.

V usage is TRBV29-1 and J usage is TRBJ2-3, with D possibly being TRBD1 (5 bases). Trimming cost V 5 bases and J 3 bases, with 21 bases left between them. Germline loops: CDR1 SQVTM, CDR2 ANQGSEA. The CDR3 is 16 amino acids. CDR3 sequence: CSVRGFGPSGTDTQYF. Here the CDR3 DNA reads TGCAGCGTTAGGGGATTCGGCCCAAGTGGGACAGATACGCAGTATTTT.

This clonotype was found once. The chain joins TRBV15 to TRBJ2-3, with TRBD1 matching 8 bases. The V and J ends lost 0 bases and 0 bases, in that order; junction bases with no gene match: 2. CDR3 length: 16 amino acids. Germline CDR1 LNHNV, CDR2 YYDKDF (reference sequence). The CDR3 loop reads CATSRDQGASTDTQYF. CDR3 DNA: TGTGCCACCAGCAGAGATCAGGGGGCTAGCACAGATACGCAGTATTTT.

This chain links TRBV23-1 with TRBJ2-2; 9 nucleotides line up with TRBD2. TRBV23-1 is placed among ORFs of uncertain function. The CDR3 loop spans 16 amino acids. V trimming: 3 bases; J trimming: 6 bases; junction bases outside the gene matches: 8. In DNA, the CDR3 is TGCGCCAGCAGTCAGCGAGGGACTAGCTGGGCCGGGGAGCTGTTTTTT. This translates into CASSQRGTSWAGELFF.

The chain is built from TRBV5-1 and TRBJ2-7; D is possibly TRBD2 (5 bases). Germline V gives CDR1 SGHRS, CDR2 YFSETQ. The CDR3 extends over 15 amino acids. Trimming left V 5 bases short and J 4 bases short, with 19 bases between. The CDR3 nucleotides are TGCGCCAGCAGAATCAGCGGAGGTTCCCTGTACGAGCAGTACTTC. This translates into CASRISGGSLYEQYF.

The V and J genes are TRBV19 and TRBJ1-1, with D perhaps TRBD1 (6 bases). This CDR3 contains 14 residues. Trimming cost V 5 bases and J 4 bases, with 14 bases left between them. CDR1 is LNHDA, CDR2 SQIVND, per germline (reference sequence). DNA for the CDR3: TGTGCCAGTAGTTTGCGAACAGGGAGCACTGAAGCTTTCTTT. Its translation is CASSLRTGSTEAFF.

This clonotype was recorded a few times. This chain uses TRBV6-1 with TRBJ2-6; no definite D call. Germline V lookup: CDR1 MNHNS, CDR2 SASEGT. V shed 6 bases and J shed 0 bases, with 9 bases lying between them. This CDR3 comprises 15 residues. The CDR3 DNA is TGTGCCAGCAGGGCCACCAGCTCTGGGGCCAACGTCCTGACTTTC. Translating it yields CASRATSSGANVLTF.

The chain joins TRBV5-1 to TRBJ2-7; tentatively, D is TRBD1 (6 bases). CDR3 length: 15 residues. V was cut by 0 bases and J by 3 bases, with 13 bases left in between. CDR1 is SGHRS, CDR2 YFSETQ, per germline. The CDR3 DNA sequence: TGCGCCAGCAGCTTGGTAGGCAGGGGTGTCTACGAGCAGTACTTC. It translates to CASSLVGRGVYEQYF. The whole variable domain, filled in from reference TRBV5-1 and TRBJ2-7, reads KAGVTQTPRYLIKTRGQQVTLSCSPISGHRSVSWYQQTPGQGLQFLFEYFSETQRNKGNFPGRFSGRQFSNSRSEMNVSTLELGDSALYLCASSLVGRGVYEQYFGPGTRLTVT.

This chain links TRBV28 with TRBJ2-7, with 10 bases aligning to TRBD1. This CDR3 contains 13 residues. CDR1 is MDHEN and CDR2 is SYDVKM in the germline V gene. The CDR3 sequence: CASYRDRGHEQYF. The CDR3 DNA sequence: TGTGCGTCTTACCGGGACAGGGGCCACGAGCAGTACTTC.

The CDR3 spells CASSNSRYGYTF. CDR3 DNA sequence: TGTGCCAGCAGTAACTCCCGCTATGGCTACACCTTC. The gene calls are TRBV12-3 or TRBV12-4 and TRBJ1-2; no definite D call. The CDR3 length is 12 residues. V was pared by 5 bases and J by 4 bases, with 8 bases between.

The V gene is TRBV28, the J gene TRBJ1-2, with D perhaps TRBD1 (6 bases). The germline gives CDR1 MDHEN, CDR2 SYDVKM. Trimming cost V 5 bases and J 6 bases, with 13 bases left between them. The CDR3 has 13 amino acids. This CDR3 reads CASSVGQLNGYTF. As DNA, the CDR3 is TGTGCCAGCAGTGTCGGACAGTTAAATGGCTACACCTTC.

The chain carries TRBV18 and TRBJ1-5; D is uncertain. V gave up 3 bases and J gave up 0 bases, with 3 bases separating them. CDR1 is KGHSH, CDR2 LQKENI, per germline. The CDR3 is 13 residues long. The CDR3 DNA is TGTGCCAGCTCACCGCTTAGCAATCAGCCCCAGCATTTT. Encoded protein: CASSPLSNQPQHF.

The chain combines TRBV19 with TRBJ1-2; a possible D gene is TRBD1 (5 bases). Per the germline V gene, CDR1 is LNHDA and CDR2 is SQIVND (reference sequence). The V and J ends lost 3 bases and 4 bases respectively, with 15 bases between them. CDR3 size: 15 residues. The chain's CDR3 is CASSISAGSSYGYTF. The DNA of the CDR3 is TGTGCCAGTAGTATTTCCGCAGGGTCGAGCTATGGCTACACCTTC.

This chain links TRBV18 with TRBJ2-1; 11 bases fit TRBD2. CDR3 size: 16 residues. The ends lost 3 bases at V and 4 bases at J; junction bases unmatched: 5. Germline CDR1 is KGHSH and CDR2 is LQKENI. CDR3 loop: CASSPLTSGGYNEQFF. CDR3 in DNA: TGTGCCAGCTCACCCTTAACTAGCGGGGGATACAATGAGCAGTTCTTC. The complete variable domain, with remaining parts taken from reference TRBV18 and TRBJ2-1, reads NAGVMQNPRHLVRRRGQEARLRCSPMKGHSHVYWYRQLPEEGLKFMVYLQKENIIDESGMPKERFSAEFPKEGPSILRIQQVVRGDSAAYFCASSPLTSGGYNEQFFGPGTRLTVL.

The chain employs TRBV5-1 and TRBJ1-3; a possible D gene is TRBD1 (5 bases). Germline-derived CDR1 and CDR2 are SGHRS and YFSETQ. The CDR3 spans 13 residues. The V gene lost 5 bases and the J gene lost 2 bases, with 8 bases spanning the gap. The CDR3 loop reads CASRGTAGNTIYF. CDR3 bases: TGCGCCAGCAGAGGGACGGCTGGAAACACCATATATTTT.

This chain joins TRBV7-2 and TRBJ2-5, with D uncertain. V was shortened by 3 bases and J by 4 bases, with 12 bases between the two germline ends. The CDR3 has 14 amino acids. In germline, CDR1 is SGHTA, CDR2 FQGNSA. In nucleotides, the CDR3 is TGTGCCAGCAGCTTTATGGTAGTGGGAGAGACCCAGTACTTC. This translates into CASSFMVVGETQYF.

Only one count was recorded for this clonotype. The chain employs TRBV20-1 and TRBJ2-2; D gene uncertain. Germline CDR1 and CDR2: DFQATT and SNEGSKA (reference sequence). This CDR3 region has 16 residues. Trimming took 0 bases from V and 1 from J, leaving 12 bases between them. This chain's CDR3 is CSARDVQVGNTGELFF. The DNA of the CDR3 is TGCAGTGCTAGAGATGTGCAGGTTGGGAACACCGGGGAGCTGTTTTTT.